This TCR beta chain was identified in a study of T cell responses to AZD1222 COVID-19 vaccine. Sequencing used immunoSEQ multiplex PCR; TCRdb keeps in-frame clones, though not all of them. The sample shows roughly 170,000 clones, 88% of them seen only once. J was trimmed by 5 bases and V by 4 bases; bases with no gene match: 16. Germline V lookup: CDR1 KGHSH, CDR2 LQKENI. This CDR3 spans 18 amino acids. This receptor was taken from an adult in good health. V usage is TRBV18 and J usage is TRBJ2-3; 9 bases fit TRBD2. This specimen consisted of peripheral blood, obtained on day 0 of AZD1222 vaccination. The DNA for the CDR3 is TGTGCCAGCTCACTGTCAGGCGGACTAGCGATGGTTGAAGATACGCAGTATTTT. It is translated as CASSLSGGLAMVEDTQYF.